The entry that follows covers one T cell receptor beta chain sequence. Which antigen it targets is not known. No base quality information exists; no much larger clone differs at one position. For the CD8 naive samples, CD45RO-negative cells were positively selected for CCR7, yielding a CD45RA+CCR7+ population from which TemRA cells were excluded. The donors were healthy, HIV-negative adults who had no recently reported acute infections or vaccinations. Only Caucasian adults living in Nashville, Tennessee, USA were represented among the donors. Blood was collected by leukapheresis, and PBMCs were isolated by Ficoll-Histopaque density gradient centrifugation and then cryopreserved in liquid nitrogen vapor phase. Analytical flow cytometry was used to check the purity and quantity of each magnetically sorted T cell population. Each sorted fraction had its genomic DNA isolated and then quantified by UV absorbance on a Nanodrop 2000c.

This sample is drawn from a study of shared clonotypes between healthy human individuals (dated by TCRdb to the early 2020s). Regarding the study in general: The cohort comprised two women and a few men aged 18 to 49 years. For each donor, CD4 naive and CD4 memory were each run on three plates, CD8 naive on two plates, and CD8 memory on one plate. The study deeply sequenced blood TCR repertoires of about 5 healthy adults to estimate repertoire size and the extent of clonotype sharing between individuals. To increase sequencing depth and limit assay-specific biases, TCR repertoire library preparation and sequencing were carried out by different laboratories using diverse techniques. Per donor, leukapheresis produced somewhere between about 0.9 and 9.5 billion PBMCs. Overall results and qualifications from the work: Because the study included a small number of donors, the genetic and exposure-history diversity represented was limited. Even with the large sequencing depth, rarefaction of the sorted-subset datasets indicated that sequencing was incomplete. Only blood was sampled, and tissue TCR repertoires likely differ from those in blood. When a few donors were compared, the shared fraction of clonotypes was about 5% for naive CD4, around 3.5% for naive CD8, 2% to 2.5% for memory CD4, and 0.35% to 0.4% for memory CD8. Larger estimated clonotype richness was generally found for naive subsets than for memory subsets. Pairwise subsampling indicated that sequencing depth was expected to affect the degree of clonotype sharing among donors. Compared with non-shared clonotypes, clonotypes shared by all four sorted-subset donors had higher generation probabilities.

Using the deep immunoSEQ assay, TCR CDR3 regions were amplified from genomic DNA by multiplex PCR. Extracted genomic DNA from each cell subset was distributed evenly across all wells of several immunoSEQ 96-well plates, and each plate was treated as a replicate. For sorted subsets, around 200 ng genomic DNA, equal to tens of thousands of T cell genomes, was loaded into each replicate PCR. Purified libraries were quantified with a Qubit 3.0 fluorometer, sized on a Bioanalyzer 2100, and re-quantified with the KAPA Library Quantification kit. Every immunoSEQ 96-well plate was sequenced on a separate single-read 150-cycle Illumina NextSeq 550 flow cell. For the original study's pipeline: The immunoSEQ output contained only junctional sequences without quality scores, so filtering could not match that applied to full-length reads. Sequences were annotated with PyIR, a Python wrapper for IgBLAST v1.9, using IMGT germline references to assign V/J genes and CDR3. Reads were removed for weak V/J assignments (E-value above 1e-6), missing CDR3, stop codons, out-of-frame junctions, or ambiguous translated residues. V3J clonotypes were defined as sequences sharing an identical inferred V gene, J gene, and CDR3 amino acid sequence. To compute the percentage overlap between repertoires, the number of shared unique clonotypes was divided by the size of the smaller repertoire. Repertoire richness was assessed with RTK rarefaction, the Chao1 estimator, and Recon v2.1 estimates of unobserved clonotypes. For all TCRbeta clonotypes obtained by the gDNA method from a handful of donors, generation probabilities were computed with OLGA. Not all clones reach the TCRdb copy of this immuneACCESS table, which keeps in-frame sequences only. Checked studies attribute under half of the gap to unresolved V genes and leave the rest unexplained. The V and J calls and clone size come from that table; D and trimming were worked out from the DNA. This sample comprises roughly 2 million clones, roughly 95% of them detected only once. The ten largest clones capture 1.1% of the sample.

V trim: 4 bases; J trim: 3 bases; unmatched bases: 7. The CDR3 starts with the cysteine, ends with the phenylalanine, and has 14 residues. The only DNA kept is the CDR3, 42 bases in frame from the first base. The germline V gene gives CDR1 as SGHDT and CDR2 as YYEEEE. The receptor comes from a man between 18 and 29 years old in good health. The sequence is built from TRBV5-6 and TRBJ2-7, with 7 bases in between that match TRBD2. The sample consisted of naive CD8+ T cells sorted from blood. This specimen's cell subset or site label, interpreted: CD45RA+CCR7+. The CDR3 region reads CASSGSGAFYEQYF. The bases read TGTGCCAGCAGCGGCAGCGGGGCATTCTACGAGCAGTACTTC.